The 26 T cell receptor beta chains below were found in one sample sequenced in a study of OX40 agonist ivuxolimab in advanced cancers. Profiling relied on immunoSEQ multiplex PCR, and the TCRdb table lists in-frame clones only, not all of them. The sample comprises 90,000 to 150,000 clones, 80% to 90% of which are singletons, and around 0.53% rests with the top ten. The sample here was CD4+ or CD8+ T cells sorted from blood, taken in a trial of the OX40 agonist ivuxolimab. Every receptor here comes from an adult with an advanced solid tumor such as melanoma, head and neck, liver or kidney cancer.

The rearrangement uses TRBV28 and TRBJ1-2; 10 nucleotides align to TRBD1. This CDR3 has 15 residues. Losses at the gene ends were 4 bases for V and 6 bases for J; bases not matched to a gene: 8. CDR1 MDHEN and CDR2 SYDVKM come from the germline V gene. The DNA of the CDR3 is TGTGCCAGCAGTTCACCGGGACAGGGGTGGGATGGCTACACCTTC. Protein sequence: CASSSPGQGWDGYTF.

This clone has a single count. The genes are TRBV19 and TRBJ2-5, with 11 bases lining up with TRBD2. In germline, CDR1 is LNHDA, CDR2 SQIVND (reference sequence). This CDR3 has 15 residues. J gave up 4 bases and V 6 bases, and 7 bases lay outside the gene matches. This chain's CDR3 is CASRNSGGALETQYF. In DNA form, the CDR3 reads TGTGCCAGTAGGAATAGCGGGGGGGCGTTAGAGACCCAGTACTTC.

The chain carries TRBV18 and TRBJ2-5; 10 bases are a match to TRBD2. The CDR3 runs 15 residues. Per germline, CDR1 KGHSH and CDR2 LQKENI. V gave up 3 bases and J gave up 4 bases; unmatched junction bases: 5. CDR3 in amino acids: CASSPSSGGGETQYF. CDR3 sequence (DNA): TGTGCCAGCTCACCGTCTAGCGGGGGCGGAGAGACCCAGTACTTC.

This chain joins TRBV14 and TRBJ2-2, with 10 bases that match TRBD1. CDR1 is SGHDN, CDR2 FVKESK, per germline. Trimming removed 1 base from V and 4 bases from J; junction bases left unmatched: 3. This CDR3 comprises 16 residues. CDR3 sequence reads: CASSQGGQGPTGELFF. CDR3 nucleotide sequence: TGTGCCAGCAGCCAAGGGGGACAGGGGCCCACCGGGGAGCTGTTTTTT.

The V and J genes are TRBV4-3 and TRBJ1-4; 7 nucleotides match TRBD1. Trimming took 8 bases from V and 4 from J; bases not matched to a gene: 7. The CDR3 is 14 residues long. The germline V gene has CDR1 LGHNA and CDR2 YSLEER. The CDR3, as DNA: TGCGCCAGCGAACGGGACAGCTATAATGAAAAACTGTTTTTT. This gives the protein CASERDSYNEKLFF.

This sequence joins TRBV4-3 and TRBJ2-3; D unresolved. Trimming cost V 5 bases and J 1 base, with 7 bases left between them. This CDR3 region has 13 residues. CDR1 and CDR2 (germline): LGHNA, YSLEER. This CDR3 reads CASSSRGTDTQYF. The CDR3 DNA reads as TGCGCCAGCAGCTCCAGAGGCACAGATACGCAGTATTTT.

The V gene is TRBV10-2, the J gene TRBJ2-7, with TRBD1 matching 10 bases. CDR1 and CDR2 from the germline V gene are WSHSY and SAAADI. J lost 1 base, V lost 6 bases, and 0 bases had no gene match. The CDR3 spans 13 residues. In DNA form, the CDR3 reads TGCGCCAGCAGGGGACAGGGGTCCTACGAGCAGTACTTC. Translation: CASRGQGSYEQYF.

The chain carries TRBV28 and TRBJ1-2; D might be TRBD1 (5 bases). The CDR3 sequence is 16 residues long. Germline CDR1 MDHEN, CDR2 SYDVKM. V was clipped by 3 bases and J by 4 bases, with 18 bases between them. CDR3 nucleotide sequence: TGTGCCAGCAGTTTCCCCCCGGGGGAAGGTGGCTATGGCTACACCTTC. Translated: CASSFPPGEGGYGYTF.

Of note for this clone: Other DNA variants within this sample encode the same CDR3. DNA of the CDR3: TGTGCCAGCAGCTTAGCGGGGGAGACCCAGTACTTC. Translating gives CASSLAGETQYF. V is TRBV7-2 and J is TRBJ2-5; D remains unclear. CDR3 length: 12 residues. V lost 0 bases, J lost 5 bases, and 4 bases lay in between. Germline V gene lookup returns CDR1 SGHTA and CDR2 FQGNSA.

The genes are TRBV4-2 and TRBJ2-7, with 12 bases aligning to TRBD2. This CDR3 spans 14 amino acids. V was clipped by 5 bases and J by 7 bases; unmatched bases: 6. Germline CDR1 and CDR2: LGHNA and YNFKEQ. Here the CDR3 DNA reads TGTGCCAGCAGCTCGGGACTAGCGGGTTCAGAGCAGTACTTC. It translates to CASSSGLAGSEQYF.

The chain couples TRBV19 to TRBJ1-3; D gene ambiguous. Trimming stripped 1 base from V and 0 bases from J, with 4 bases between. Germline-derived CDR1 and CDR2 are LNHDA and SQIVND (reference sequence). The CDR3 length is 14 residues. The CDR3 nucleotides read TGTGCCAGTAGTATAGGTACCTCTGGAAACACCATATATTTT. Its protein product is CASSIGTSGNTIYF.

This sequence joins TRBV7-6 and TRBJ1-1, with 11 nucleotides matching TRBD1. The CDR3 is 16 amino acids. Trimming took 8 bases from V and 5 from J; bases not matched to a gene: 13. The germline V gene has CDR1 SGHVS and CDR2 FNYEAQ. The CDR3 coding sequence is TGTGCCAGCGGGATGCCAGGACAGGGGGCGATAACTGAAGCTTTCTTT. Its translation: CASGMPGQGAITEAFF.

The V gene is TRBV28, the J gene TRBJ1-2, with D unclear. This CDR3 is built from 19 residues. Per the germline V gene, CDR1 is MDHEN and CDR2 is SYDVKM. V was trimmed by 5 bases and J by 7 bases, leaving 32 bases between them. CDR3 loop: CASSLQASDFGVRGGGYTF. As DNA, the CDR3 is TGTGCCAGCAGTCTCCAAGCCTCAGACTTTGGGGTAAGAGGTGGTGGCTACACCTTC.

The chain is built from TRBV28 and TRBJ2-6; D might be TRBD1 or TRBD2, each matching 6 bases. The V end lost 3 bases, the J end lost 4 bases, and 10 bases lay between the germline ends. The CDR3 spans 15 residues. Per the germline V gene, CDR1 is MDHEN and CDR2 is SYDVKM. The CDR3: CASSLRGVGANVLTF. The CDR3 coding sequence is TGTGCCAGCAGTTTGAGGGGGGTCGGGGCCAACGTCCTGACTTTC.

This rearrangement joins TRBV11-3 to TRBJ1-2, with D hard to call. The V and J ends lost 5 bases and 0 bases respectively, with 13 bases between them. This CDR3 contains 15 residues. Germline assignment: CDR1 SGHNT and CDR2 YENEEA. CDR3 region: CASSQRHKPNYGYTF. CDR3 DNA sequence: TGTGCCAGCAGCCAGAGGCACAAGCCTAACTATGGCTACACCTTC.

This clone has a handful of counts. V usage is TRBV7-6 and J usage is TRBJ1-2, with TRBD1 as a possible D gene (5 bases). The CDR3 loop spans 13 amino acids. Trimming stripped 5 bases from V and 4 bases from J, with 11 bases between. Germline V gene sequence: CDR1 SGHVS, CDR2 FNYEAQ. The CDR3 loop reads CASSPKGSYGYTF. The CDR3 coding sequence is TGTGCCAGCAGCCCTAAGGGGAGCTATGGCTACACCTTC.

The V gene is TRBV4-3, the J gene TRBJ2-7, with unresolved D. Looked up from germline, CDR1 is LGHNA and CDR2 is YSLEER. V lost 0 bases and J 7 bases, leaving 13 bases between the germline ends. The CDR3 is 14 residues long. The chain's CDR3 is CASSQEAKVQEQYF. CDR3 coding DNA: TGCGCCAGCAGCCAAGAAGCAAAGGTTCAGGAGCAGTACTTC.

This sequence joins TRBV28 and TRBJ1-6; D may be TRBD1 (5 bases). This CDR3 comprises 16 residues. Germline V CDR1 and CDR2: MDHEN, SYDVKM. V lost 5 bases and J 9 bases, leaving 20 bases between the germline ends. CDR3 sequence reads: CASSLNPGTAFSPLHF. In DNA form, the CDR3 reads TGTGCCAGCAGTCTTAACCCCGGGACCGCATTTTCACCCCTCCACTTT. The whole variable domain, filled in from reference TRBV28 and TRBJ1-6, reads DVKVTQSSRYLVKRTGEKVFLECVQDMDHENMFWYRQDPGLGLRLIYFSYDVKMKEKGDIPEGYSVSREKKERFSLILESASTNQTSMYLCASSLNPGTAFSPLHFGNGTRLTVT.

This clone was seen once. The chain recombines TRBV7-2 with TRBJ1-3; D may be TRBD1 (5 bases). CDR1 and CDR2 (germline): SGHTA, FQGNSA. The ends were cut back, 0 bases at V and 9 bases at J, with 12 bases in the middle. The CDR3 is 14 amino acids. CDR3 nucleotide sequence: TGTGCCAGCAGCTTAGCGATCATGGGGGGCACCATATATTTT. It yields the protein CASSLAIMGGTIYF.

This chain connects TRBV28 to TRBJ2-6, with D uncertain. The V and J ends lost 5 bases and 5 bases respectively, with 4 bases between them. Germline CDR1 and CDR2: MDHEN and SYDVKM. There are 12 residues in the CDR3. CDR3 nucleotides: TGTGCCAGCAGTGCATGGGCCAACGTCCTGACTTTC. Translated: CASSAWANVLTF.

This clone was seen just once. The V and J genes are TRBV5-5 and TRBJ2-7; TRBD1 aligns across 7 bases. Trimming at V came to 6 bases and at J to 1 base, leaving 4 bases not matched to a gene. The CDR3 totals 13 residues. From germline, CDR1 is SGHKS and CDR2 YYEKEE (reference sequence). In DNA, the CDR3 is TGTGCCAGCAAACGGACAGGTTCCTACGAGCAGTACTTC. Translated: CASKRTGSYEQYF.

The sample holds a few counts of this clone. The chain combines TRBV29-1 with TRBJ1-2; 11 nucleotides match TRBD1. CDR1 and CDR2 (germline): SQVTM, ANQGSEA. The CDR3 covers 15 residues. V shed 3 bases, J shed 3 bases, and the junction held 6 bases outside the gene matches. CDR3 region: CSVDLGTGGDYGYTF. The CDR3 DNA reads TGCAGCGTTGATTTGGGGACAGGGGGAGACTATGGCTACACCTTC.

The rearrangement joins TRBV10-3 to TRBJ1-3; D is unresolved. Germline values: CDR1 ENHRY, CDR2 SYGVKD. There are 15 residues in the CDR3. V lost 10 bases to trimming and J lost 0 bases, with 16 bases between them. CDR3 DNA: TGTGCCACCGCTCCAAGTCAGTTCTCTGGAAACACCATATATTTT. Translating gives CATAPSQFSGNTIYF.

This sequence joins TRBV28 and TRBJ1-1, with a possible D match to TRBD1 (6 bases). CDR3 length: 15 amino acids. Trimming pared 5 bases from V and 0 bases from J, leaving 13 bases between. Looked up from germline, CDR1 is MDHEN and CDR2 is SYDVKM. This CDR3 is CASSSGQTLNTEAFF. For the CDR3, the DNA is TGTGCCAGCAGTAGTGGACAGACCTTGAACACTGAAGCTTTCTTT. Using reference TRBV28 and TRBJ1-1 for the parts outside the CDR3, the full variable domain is DVKVTQSSRYLVKRTGEKVFLECVQDMDHENMFWYRQDPGLGLRLIYFSYDVKMKEKGDIPEGYSVSREKKERFSLILESASTNQTSMYLCASSSGQTLNTEAFFGQGTRLTVV.

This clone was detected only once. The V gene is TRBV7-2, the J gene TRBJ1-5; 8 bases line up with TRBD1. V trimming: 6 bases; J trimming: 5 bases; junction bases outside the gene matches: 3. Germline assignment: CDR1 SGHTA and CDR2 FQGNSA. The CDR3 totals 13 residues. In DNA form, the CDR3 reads TGTGCCAGCAGGCTGACAGGGGATCAGCCCCAGCATTTT. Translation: CASRLTGDQPQHF.

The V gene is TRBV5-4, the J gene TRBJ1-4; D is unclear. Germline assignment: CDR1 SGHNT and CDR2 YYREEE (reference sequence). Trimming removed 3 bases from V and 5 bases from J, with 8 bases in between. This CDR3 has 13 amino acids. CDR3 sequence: CASSSRVNEKLFF. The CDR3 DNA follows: TGTGCCAGCAGCTCACGGGTAAATGAAAAACTGTTTTTT. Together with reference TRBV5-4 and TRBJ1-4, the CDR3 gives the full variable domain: ETGVTQSPTHLIKTRGQQVTLRCSSQSGHNTVSWYQQALGQGPQFIFQYYREEENGRGNFPPRFSGLQFPNYSSELNVNALELDDSALYLCASSSRVNEKLFFGSGTQLSVL.